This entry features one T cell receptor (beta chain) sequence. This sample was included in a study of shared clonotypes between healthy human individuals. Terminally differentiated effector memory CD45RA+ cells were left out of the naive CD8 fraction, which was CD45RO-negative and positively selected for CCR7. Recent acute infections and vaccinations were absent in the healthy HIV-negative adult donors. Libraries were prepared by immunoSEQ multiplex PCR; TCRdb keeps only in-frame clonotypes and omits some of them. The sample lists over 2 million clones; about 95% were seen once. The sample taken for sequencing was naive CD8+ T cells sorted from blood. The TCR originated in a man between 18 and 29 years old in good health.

CDR3 region: CASSVDGSGGSTDTQYF. CDR3 DNA sequence: TGTGCCAGCAGCGTAGACGGAAGCGGGGGTAGCACAGATACGCAGTATTTT. The chain employs TRBV9 and TRBJ2-3, with 8 bases lining up with TRBD2. This CDR3 is built from 17 residues. Per the germline V gene, CDR1 is SGDLS and CDR2 is YYNGEE. V trimming: 0 bases; J trimming: 0 bases; junction bases outside the gene matches: 6.